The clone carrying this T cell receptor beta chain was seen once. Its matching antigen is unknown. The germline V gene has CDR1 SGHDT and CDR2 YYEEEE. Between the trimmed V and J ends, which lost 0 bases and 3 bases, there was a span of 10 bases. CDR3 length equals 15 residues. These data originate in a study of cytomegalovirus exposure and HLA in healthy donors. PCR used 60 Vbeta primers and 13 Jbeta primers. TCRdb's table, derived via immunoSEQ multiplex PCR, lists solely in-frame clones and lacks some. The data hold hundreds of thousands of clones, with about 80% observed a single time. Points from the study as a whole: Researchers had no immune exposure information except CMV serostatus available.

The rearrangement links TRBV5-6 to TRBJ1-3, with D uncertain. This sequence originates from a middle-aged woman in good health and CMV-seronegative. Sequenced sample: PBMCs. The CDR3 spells CASSLVSLGGNTIYF. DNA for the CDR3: TGTGCCAGCAGCTTGGTCTCTCTAGGTGGAAACACCATATATTTT.